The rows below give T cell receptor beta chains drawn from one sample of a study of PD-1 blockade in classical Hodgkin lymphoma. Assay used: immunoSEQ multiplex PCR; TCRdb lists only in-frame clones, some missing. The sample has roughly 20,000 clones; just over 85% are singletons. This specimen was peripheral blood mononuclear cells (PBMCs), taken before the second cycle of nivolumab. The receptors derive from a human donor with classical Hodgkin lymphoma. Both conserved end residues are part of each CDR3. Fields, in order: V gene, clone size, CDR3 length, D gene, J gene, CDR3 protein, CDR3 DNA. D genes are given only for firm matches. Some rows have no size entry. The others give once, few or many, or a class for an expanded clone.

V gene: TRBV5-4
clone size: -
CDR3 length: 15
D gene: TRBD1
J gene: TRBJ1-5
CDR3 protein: CASSPGTGIDQPQHF
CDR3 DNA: TGTGCCAGCAGCCCGGGGACAGGGATAGATCAGCCCCAGCATTTT

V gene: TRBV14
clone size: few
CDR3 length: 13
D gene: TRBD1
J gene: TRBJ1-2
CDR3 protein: CASSRDRADGYTF
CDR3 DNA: TGTGCCAGCAGCCGGGACAGGGCTGATGGCTACACCTTC

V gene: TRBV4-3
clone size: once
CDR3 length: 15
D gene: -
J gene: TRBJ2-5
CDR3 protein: CASSLLEGGQETQYF
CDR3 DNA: TGCGCCAGCAGCCTCCTGGAGGGCGGGCAAGAGACCCAGTACTTC

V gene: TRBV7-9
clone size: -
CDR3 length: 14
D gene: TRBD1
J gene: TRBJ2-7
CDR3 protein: CASSLDRGSEEQYF
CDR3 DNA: TGTGCCAGCAGCTTGGACAGGGGAAGCGAAGAGCAGTACTTC

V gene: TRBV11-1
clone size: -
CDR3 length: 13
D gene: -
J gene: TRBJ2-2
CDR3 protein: CASSLPGLRELFF
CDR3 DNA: TGTGCCAGCAGCCTACCAGGCCTCCGGGAGCTGTTTTTT

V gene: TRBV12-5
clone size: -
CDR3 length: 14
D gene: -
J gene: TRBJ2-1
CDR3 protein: CASGIPGTHNEQFF
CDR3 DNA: TGTGCTAGTGGCATTCCTGGGACCCACAATGAGCAGTTCTTC

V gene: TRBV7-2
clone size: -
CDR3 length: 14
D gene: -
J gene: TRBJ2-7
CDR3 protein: CASSSGFESYEQYF
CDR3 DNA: TGTGCCAGCAGCTCCGGGTTTGAGTCCTACGAGCAGTACTTC

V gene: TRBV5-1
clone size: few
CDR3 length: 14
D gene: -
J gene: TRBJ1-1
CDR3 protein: CASSIGTSNTEAFF
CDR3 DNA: TGCGCCAGCAGCATCGGGACAAGCAACACTGAAGCTTTCTTT

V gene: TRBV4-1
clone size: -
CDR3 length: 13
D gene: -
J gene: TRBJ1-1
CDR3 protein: CASVDRGYTEAFF
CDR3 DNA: TGCGCCAGCGTTGATCGGGGCTACACTGAAGCTTTCTTT

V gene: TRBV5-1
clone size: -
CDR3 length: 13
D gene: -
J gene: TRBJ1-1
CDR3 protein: CASSSEPGTEAFF
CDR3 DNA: TGCGCCAGCAGCTCGGAACCGGGAACTGAAGCTTTCTTT

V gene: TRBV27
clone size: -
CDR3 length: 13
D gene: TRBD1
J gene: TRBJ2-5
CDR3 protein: CASSSEGAETQYF
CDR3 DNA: TGTGCCAGCAGTTCCGAGGGGGCGGAGACCCAGTACTTC

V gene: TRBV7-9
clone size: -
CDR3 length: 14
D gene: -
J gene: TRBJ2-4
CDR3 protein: CASSLDAVKNIQYF
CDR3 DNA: TGTGCCAGCAGCTTAGACGCAGTCAAAAACATTCAGTACTTC

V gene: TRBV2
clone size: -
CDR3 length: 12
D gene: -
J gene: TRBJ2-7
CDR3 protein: CASNPDTYEQYF
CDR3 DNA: TGTGCCAGCAACCCGGACACCTACGAGCAGTACTTC

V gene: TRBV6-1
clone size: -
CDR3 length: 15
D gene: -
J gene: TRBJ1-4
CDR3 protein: CASRDGQTPNEKLFF
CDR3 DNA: TGTGCCAGCAGGGACGGACAAACGCCTAATGAAAAACTGTTTTTT

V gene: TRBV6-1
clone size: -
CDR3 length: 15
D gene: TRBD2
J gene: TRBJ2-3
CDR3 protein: CASRPLAGGADTQYF
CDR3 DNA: TGTGCCAGCAGGCCTCTAGCGGGGGGAGCAGATACGCAGTATTTT

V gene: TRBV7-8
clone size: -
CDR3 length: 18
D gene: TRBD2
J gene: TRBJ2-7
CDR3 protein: CASSPGTSGGAYSYEQYF
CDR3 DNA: TGTGCCAGCTCCCCCGGGACTAGCGGGGGGGCCTACTCCTACGAGCAGTACTTC

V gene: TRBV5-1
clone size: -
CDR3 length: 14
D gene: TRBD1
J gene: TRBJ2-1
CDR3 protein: CASSSTGGGNEQFF
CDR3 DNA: TGCGCCAGCAGCTCGACAGGGGGTGGGAATGAGCAGTTCTTC

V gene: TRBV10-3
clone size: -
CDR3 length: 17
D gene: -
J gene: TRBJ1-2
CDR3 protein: CAISEPVGGSPNYGYTF
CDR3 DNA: TGTGCCATCAGTGAACCCGTGGGGGGGTCGCCTAACTATGGCTACACCTTC

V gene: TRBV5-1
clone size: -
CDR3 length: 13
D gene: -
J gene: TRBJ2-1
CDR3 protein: CASSVGVVDEQFF
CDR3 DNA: TGCGCCAGCAGCGTTGGAGTGGTCGATGAGCAGTTCTTC

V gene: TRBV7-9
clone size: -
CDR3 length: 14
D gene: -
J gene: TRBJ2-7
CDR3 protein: CASSQDGGNFEQYF
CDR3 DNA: TGTGCCAGCAGCCAGGACGGAGGGAATTTCGAGCAGTACTTC

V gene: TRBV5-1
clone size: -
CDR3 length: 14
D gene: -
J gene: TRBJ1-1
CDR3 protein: CASSLKGTGSEAFF
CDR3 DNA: TGCGCCAGCAGCTTGAAGGGAACTGGATCTGAAGCTTTCTTT

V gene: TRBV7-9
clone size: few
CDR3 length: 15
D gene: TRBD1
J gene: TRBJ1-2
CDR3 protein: CASSTETGVSYGYTF
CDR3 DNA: TGTGCCAGCAGTACCGAGACAGGGGTCTCGTATGGCTACACCTTC

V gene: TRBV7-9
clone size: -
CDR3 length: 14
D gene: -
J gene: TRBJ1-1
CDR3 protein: CASSFFGVNTEAFF
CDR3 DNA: TGTGCCAGCAGCTTTTTCGGTGTGAACACTGAAGCTTTCTTT

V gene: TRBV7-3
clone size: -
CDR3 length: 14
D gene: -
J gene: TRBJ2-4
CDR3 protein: CALDRDLAKNIQYF
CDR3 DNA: TGTGCCTTAGACCGGGACTTAGCCAAAAACATTCAGTACTTC

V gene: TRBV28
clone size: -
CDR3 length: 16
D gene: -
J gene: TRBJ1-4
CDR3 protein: CASSLLGSATNEKLFF
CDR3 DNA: TGTGCCAGCAGTTTATTGGGATCCGCAACTAATGAAAAACTGTTTTTT

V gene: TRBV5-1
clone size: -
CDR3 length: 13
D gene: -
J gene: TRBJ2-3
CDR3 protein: CASSLGGTDTQYF
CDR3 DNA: TGCGCCAGCAGCTTGGGAGGGACAGATACGCAGTATTTT

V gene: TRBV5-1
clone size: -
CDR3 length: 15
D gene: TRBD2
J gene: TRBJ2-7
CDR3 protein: CASSEASGGPYEQYF
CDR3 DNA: TGCGCCAGCAGCGAAGCTAGCGGGGGGCCCTACGAGCAGTACTTC

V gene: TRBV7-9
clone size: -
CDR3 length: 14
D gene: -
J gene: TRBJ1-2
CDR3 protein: CASSARGSNYGYTF
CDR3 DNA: TGTGCCAGCAGCGCAAGGGGCAGCAACTATGGCTACACCTTC

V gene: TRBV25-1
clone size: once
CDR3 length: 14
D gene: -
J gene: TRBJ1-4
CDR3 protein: CASSDRGEAEKLFF
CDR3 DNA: TGTGCCAGCAGTGATCGAGGGGAGGCCGAAAAACTGTTTTTT

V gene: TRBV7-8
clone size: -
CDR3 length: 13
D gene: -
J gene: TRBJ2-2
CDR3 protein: CASEWGGTGELFF
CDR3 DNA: TGTGCCAGCGAGTGGGGTGGAACCGGGGAGCTGTTTTTT

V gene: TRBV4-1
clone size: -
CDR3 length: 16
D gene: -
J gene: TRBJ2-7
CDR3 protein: CASSQGQPLSSYEQYF
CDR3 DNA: TGCGCCAGCAGCCAAGGGCAGCCATTGAGCTCCTACGAGCAGTACTTC

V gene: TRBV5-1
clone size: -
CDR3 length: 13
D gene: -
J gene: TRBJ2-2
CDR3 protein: CASSSQGTGELFF
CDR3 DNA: TGCGCCAGCAGCAGTCAGGGCACCGGGGAGCTGTTTTTT

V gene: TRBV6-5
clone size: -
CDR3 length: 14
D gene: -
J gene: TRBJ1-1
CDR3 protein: CASSYSQSNTEAFF
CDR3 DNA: TGTGCCAGCAGTTACTCGCAGAGTAACACTGAAGCTTTCTTT

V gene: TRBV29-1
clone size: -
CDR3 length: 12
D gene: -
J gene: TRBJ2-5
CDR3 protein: CSVGADQETQYF
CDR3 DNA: TGCAGCGTTGGGGCAGATCAAGAGACCCAGTACTTC

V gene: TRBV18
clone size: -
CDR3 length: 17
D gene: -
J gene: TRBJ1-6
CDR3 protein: CASSRKRGESYNSPLHF
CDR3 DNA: TGTGCCAGCTCCCGAAAGAGGGGTGAGTCCTATAATTCACCCCTCCACTTT

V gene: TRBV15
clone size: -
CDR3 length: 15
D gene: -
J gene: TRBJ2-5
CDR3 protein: CATSRDSGVAETQYF
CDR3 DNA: TGTGCCACCAGCAGAGACTCAGGGGTTGCGGAGACCCAGTACTTC

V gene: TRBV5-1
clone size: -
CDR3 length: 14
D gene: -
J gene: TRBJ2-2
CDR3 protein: CASSKTTNTGELFF
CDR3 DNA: TGCGCCAGCAGCAAGACCACGAACACCGGGGAGCTGTTTTTT

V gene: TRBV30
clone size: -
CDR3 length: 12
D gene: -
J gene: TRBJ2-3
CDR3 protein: CAWSGKTDTQYF
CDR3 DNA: TGTGCCTGGAGCGGAAAAACAGATACGCAGTATTTT

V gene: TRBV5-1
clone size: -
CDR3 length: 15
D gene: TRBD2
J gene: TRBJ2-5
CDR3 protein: CASSYSGGAWETQYF
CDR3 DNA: TGCGCCAGCAGCTACAGCGGGGGGGCTTGGGAGACCCAGTACTTC

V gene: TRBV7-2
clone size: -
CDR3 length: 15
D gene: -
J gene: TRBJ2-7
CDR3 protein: CASSLLGGSSYEQYF
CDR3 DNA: TGTGCCAGCAGCTTACTGGGCGGGTCCTCCTACGAGCAGTACTTC

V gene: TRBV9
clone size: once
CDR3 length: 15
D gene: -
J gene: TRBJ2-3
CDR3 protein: CASSLTHGGTDTQYF
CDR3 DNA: TGTGCCAGCAGTCTGACACACGGGGGCACAGATACGCAGTATTTT

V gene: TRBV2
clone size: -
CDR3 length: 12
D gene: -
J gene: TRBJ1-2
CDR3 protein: CASRQTGYGYTF
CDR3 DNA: TGTGCCAGCAGGCAAACAGGGTATGGCTACACCTTC

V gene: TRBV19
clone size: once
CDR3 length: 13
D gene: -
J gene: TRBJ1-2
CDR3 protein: CASSMGLSYGYTF
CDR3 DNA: TGTGCCAGTAGTATGGGTTTATCCTATGGCTACACCTTC

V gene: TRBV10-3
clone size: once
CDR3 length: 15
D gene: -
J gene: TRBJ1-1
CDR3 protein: CAISESGGKNTEAFF
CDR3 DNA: TGTGCCATCAGTGAGTCGGGGGGGAAGAACACTGAAGCTTTCTTT

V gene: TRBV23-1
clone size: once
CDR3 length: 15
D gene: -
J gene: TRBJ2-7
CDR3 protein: CASSRVRQLSYEQYF
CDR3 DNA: TGCGCCAGCAGTCGAGTCAGACAGCTGTCCTACGAGCAGTACTTC

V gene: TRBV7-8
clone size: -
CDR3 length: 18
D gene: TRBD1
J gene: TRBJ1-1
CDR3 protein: CASSLAGGGAGGNTEAFF
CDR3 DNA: TGTGCCAGCAGCTTAGCGGGAGGGGGCGCCGGGGGGAACACTGAAGCTTTCTTT

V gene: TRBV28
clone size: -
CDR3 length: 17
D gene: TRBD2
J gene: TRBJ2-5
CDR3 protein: CASRPGLAGTMGETQYF
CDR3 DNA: TGTGCCAGCAGACCGGGACTAGCGGGGACGATGGGGGAGACCCAGTACTTC

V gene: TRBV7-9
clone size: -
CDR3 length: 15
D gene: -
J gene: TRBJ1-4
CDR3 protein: CASSYAGGMYEKLFF
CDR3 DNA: TGTGCCAGCAGTTACGCCGGGGGGATGTACGAAAAACTGTTTTTT

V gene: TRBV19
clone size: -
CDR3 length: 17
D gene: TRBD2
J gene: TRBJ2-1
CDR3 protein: CASSIRLAGNSYNEQFF
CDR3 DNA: TGTGCCAGTAGTATACGACTAGCGGGGAACTCCTACAATGAGCAGTTCTTC

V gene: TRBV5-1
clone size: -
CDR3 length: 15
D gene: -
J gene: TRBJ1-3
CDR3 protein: CASSPDGGSGNTIYF
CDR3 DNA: TGCGCCAGCAGCCCGGATGGGGGCTCTGGAAACACCATATATTTT

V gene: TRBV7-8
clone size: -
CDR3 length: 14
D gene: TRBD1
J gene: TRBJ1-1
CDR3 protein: CASSLTGKDTEAFF
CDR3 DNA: TGTGCCAGCAGCCTGACAGGGAAGGACACTGAAGCTTTCTTT

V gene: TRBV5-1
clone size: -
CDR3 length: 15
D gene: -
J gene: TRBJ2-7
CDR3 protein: CASSFWGRGNGEQYF
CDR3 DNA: TGCGCCAGCAGCTTTTGGGGCCGAGGGAACGGCGAGCAGTACTTC

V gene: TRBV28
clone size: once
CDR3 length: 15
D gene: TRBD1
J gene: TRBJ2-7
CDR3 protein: CASSPQGAQGYEQYF
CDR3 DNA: TGTGCCAGCAGTCCACAGGGGGCGCAAGGCTACGAGCAGTACTTC

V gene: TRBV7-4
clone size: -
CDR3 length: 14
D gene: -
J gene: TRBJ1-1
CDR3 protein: CASSYCLRWTEAFF
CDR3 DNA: TGTGCCAGCAGCTATTGTCTCCGCTGGACTGAAGCTTTCTTT